Following are 6 T cell receptor beta chains from one sample sequenced in a study of blood T cells in healthy people across ages. The second PCR ran about 6 to 12 cycles with a sample-barcoded 5' primer and J-beta primers. TCRdb independently ran MiXCR on the 5' RACE reads; one entry per CDR3 protein. The sample has roughly 800,000 distinct CDR3 sequences, 35% to 40% seen once. The sequenced material came from blood. The origin of the receptors is a man between 18 and 29 years old in good health.

This clonotype is a singleton in its sample. A much bigger clone sits one base away, suggesting this may be a read error. The chain joins TRBV12-3 or TRBV12-4 to TRBJ2-3, with D tentatively TRBD2 (6 bases). CDR3 length equals 17 residues. V dropped 1 base and J dropped 3 bases, with 17 bases sitting between them. The chain's CDR3 is CASSLGRGRVATDTQYF. The CDR3 region has the DNA TGTGCCAGCAGTTTAGGGCGGGGACGCGTGGCAACAGATACGCAGTATTTT.

The V and J genes are TRBV20-1 and TRBJ2-3, with no clear D. The length of the CDR3 is 14 residues. V gave up 3 bases and J gave up 2 bases, with 12 bases separating them. In germline, CDR1 is DFQATT, CDR2 SNEGSKA (reference sequence). The CDR3 protein is CSARRPLLTDTQYF. The CDR3 DNA sequence: TGCAGTGCTAGGAGACCTCTGCTCACAGATACGCAGTATTTT.

The V call is TRBV10-3, the J call TRBJ2-5; 10 nucleotides align to TRBD1. Germline CDR1 and CDR2: ENHRY and SYGVKD. V lost 10 bases and J lost 0; bases outside the gene matches: 5. The CDR3 is 14 residues long. CDR3 bases: TGTGCCAACTCGGGACAGGGGAACCAAGAGACCCAGTACTTC. It yields the protein CANSGQGNQETQYF.

This chain uses TRBV4-3 with TRBJ2-3; perhaps D is TRBD1 or TRBD2 (6 bases each). Germline CDR1 is LGHNA and CDR2 is YSLEER. The CDR3 consists of 17 residues. The V end was cut by 0 bases, the J end by 0 bases, with 13 bases between. CDR3 sequence: CASSQEWGAPSTDTQYF. The CDR3 DNA reads TGCGCCAGCAGCCAAGAATGGGGGGCTCCTAGCACAGATACGCAGTATTTT.

The chain is built from TRBV11-2 and TRBJ2-3, with 9 bases matching TRBD2. Germline loops: CDR1 SGHAT, CDR2 FQNNGV. This CDR3 contains 15 residues. The V gene end was trimmed by 1 base and the J gene end by 2 bases; junction bases not matched to a gene: 1. The CDR3 loop reads CASSLGGGVTDTQYF. In DNA, the CDR3 is TGTGCCAGCAGCTTAGGCGGGGGGGTCACAGATACGCAGTATTTT. The whole variable domain, remainder taken from reference TRBV11-2 and TRBJ2-3, is EAGVAQSPRYKIIEKRQSVAFWCNPISGHATLYWYQQILGQGPKLLIQFQNNGVVDDSQLPKDRFSAERLKGVDSTLKIQPAKLEDSAVYLCASSLGGGVTDTQYFGPGTRLTVL.

Only a few counts were recorded for this clonotype. As DNA, the CDR3 is TGTGCCAGCAGACGAGAGACCCAGTTCTTC. The encoded protein is CASRRETQFF. The J gene is TRBJ2-1, the V gene TRBV6-2 or TRBV6-3; unclear D gene. This CDR3 comprises 10 residues. Germline CDR1 MNHEY, CDR2 SVGEGT. V lost 6 bases and J lost 13, with 10 bases in between.